The clone carrying this TCR beta chain was picked up many times. The sample is drawn from a study of T-cell memory formation after mild COVID-19. TCRdb re-derived calls from the 5' RACE reads in MiXCR, one entry per CDR3 protein. The repertoire consists of 58,000 or so distinct CDR3 sequences, with about 30% occurring once and the leading ten covering approximately 39%. Germline CDR1 MNHNS, CDR2 SASEGT. Trimming cost V 0 bases and J 8 bases; bases outside gene matches: 5. The CDR3 loop spans 16 amino acids. V is TRBV6-1 and J is TRBJ2-4; TRBD1 agrees at 12 bases. The receptor comes from a man between 18 and 29 years old who had mild COVID-19 (a few samples of this study predate the infection). Cell type and time point are not known. Sequenced input: PBMCs or a T cell subset sorted from them (not recorded which). The CDR3 DNA follows: TGTGCCAGCAGTGAAGCGCAGGGGACAGGGGGCGACATTCAGTACTTC. It codes for CASSEAQGTGGDIQYF.